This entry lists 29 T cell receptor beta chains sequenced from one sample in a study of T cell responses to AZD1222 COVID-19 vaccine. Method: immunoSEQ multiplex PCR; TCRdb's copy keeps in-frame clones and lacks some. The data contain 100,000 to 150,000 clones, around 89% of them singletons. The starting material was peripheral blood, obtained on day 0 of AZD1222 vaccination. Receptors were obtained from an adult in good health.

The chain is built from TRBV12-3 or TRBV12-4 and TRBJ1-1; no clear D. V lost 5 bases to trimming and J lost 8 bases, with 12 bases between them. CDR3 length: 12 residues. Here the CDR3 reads CASSPGYKEAFF. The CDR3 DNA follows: TGTGCCAGCAGTCCCGGTTACAAAGAAGCTTTCTTT.

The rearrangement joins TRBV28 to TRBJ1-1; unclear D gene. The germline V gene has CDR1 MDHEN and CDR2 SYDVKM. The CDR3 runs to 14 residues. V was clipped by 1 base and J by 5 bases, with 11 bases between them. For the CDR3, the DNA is TGTGCCAGCAGTTTATCAGGTGTGGGAACTGAAGCTTTCTTT. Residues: CASSLSGVGTEAFF.

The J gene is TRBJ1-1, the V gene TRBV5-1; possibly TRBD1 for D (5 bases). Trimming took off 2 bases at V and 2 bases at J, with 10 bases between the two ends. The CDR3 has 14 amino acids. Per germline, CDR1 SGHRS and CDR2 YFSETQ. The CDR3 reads CASSFSWGNTEAFF. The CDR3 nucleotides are TGCGCCAGCAGCTTCTCCTGGGGCAACACTGAAGCTTTCTTT.

In DNA, the CDR3 is TGTGCCATCCAGGACCCCTATGGCTACACCTTC. As protein: CAIQDPYGYTF. The chain has TRBV10-3 and TRBJ1-2, with D unresolved. CDR1 is ENHRY, CDR2 SYGVKD, per germline. V was clipped by 8 bases and J by 4 bases, with 8 bases between them. The length of the CDR3 is 11 residues.

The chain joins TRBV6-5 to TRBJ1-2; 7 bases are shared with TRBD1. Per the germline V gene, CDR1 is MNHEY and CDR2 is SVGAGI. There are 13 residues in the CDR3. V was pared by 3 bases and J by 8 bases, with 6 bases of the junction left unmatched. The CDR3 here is CASSYEGAVGYTF. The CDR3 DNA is TGTGCCAGCAGTTATGAGGGGGCGGTGGGCTACACCTTC.

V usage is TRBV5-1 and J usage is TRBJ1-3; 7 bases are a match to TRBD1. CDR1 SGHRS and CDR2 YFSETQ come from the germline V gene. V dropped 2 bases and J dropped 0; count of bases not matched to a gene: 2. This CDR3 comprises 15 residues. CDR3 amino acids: CASSFGQASGNTIYF. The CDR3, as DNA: TGCGCCAGCAGCTTTGGACAGGCCTCTGGAAACACCATATATTTT.

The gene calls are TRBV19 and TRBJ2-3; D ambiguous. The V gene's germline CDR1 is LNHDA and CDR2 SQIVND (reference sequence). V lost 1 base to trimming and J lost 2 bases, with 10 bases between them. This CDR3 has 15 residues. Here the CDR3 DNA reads TGTGCCAGTAGTATAGTACCGGAAGACACAGATACGCAGTATTTT. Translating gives CASSIVPEDTDTQYF.

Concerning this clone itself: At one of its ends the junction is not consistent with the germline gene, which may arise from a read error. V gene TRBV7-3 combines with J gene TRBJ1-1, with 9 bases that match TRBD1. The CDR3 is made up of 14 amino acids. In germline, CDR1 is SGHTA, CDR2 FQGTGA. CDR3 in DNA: TGTGCCAGCAGCCTAACAGGGGGCAGGACTGAAGCTTTCTTT. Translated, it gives CASSLTGGRTEAFF.

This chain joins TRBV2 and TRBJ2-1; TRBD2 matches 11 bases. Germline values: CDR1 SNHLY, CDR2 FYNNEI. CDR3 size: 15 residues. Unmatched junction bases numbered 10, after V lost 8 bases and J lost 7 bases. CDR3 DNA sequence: TGTGCCAGCCCGGGGAGTATAGCGGGAGGGAATGAGCAGTTCTTC. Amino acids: CASPGSIAGGNEQFF.

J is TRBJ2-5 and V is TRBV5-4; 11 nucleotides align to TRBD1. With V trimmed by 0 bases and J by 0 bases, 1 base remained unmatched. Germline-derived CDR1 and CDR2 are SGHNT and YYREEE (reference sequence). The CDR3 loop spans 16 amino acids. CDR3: CASSLGTGGHQETQYF. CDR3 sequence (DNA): TGTGCCAGCAGCTTGGGGACAGGGGGCCACCAAGAGACCCAGTACTTC.

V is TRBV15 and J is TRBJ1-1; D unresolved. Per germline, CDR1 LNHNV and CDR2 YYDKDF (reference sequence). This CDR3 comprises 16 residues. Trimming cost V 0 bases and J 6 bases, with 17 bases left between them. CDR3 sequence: CATSRDSLGFTSEAFF. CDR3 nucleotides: TGTGCCACCAGCAGAGATTCGTTAGGGTTCACTTCTGAAGCTTTCTTT.

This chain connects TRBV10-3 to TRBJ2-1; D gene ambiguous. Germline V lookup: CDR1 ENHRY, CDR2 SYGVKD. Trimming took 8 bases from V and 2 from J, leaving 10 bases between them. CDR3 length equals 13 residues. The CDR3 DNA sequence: TGTGCCATCGGCGAAACGCCCTACAATGAGCAGTTCTTC. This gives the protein CAIGETPYNEQFF.

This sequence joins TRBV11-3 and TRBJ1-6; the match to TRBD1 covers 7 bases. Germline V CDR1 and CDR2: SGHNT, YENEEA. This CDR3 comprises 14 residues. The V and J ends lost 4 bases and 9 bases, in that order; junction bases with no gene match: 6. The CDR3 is CASSSGTEGSPLHF. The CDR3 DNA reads TGTGCCAGCAGCTCCGGGACAGAGGGTTCACCCCTCCACTTT.

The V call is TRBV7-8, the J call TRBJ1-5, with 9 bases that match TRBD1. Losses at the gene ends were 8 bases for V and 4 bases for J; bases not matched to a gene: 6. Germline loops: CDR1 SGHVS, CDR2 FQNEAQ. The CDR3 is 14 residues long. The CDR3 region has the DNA TGTGCCAGCCACCGGGGGACAGGGAATCAGCCCCAGCATTTT. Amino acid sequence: CASHRGTGNQPQHF. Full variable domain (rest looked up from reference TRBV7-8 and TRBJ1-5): GAGVSQSPRYKVAKRGQDVALRCDPISGHVSLFWYQQALGQGPEFLTYFQNEAQLDKSGLPSDRFFAERPEGSVSTLKIQRTQQEDSAVYLCASHRGTGNQPQHFGDGTRLSIL.

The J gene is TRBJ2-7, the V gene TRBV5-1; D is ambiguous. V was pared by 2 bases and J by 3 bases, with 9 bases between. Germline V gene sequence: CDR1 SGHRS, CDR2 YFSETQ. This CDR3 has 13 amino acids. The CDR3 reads CASSFEPGYEQYF. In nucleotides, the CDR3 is TGCGCCAGCAGCTTCGAACCAGGCTACGAGCAGTACTTC.

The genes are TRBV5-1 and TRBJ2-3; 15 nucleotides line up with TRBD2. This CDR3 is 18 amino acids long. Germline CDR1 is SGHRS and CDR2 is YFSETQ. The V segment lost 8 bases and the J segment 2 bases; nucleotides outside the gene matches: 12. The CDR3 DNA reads TGCGCCAGACCAACGGGACTAGCGGGAGGAAGGTACACAGATACGCAGTATTTT. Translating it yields CARPTGLAGGRYTDTQYF.

In DNA form, the CDR3 reads TGTGCCATCGGGACAGATCTAAATTCACCCCTCCACTTT. Translation gives CAIGTDLNSPLHF. This chain connects TRBV10-3 to TRBJ1-6; 7 nucleotides agree with TRBD1. This CDR3 comprises 13 residues. From germline, CDR1 is ENHRY and CDR2 SYGVKD. The V gene end was trimmed by 8 bases and the J gene end by 7 bases; junction bases not matched to a gene: 5.

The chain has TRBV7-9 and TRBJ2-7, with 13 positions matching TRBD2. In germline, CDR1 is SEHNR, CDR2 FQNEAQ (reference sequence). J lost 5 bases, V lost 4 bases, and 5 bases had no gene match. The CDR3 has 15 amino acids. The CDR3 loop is CASSSRTSGRNEQYF. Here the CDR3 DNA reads TGTGCCAGCAGCTCAAGGACTAGCGGGAGAAACGAGCAGTACTTC.

CDR3 in amino acids: CAWSVNQPQHF. CDR3 DNA: TGTGCCTGGAGTGTAAATCAGCCCCAGCATTTT. The chain has TRBV30 and TRBJ1-5; no clear D. V lost 0 bases, J lost 4 bases, and 1 base lay in between. Germline lookup yields CDR1 GTSNPN and CDR2 SVGIG (reference sequence). The CDR3 extends over 11 amino acids.

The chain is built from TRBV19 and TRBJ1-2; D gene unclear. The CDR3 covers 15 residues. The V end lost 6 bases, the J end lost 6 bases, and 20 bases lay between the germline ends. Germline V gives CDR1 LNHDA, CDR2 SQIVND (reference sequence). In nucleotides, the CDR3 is TGTGCCAGTAGCCCAAACCTCCGAAGTCAGGATGGCTACACCTTC. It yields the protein CASSPNLRSQDGYTF.

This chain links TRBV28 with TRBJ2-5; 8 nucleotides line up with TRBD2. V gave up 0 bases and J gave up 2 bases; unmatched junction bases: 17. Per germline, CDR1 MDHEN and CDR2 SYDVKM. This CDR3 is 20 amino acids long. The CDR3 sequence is CASSLWSFWGGRTKQETQYF. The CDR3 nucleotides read TGTGCCAGCAGTTTATGGTCATTTTGGGGCGGGAGGACCAAACAAGAGACCCAGTACTTC. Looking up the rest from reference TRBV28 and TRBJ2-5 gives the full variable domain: DVKVTQSSRYLVKRTGEKVFLECVQDMDHENMFWYRQDPGLGLRLIYFSYDVKMKEKGDIPEGYSVSREKKERFSLILESASTNQTSMYLCASSLWSFWGGRTKQETQYFGPGTRLLVL.

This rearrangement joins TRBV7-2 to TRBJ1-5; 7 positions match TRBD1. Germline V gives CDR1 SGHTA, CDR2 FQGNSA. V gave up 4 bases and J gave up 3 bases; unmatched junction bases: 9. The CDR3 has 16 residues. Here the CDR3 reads CASSYSTGEVNQPQHF. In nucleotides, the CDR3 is TGTGCCAGCAGCTATTCAACAGGGGAGGTCAATCAGCCCCAGCATTTT.

The chain's CDR3 is CASSETNQPQHF. Here the CDR3 DNA reads TGTGCCAGCAGTGAGACGAATCAGCCCCAGCATTTT. The chain combines TRBV27 with TRBJ1-5; D call uncertain. The length of the CDR3 is 12 residues. Germline V gene data show CDR1 as MNHEY and CDR2 as SMNVEV (reference sequence). The ends were cut back, 5 bases at V and 4 bases at J, with 6 bases in the middle.

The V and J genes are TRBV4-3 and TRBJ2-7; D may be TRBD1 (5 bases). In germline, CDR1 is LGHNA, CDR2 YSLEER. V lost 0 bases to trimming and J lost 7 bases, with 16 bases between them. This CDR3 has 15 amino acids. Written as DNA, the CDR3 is TGCGCCAGCAGCCAAGACAGGCAGGGCCTCGGGGAGCAGTACTTC. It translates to CASSQDRQGLGEQYF.

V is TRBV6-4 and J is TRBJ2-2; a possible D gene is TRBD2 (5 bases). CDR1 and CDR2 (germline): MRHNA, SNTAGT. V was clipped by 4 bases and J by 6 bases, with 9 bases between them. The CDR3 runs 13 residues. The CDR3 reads CASSVAWAGELFF. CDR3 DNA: TGTGCCAGCAGTGTAGCGTGGGCCGGGGAGCTGTTTTTT.

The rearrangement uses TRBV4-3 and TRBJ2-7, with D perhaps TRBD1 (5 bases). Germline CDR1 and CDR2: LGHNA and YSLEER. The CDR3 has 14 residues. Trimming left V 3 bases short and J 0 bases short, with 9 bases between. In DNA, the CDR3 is TGCGCCAGCAGCCAGACAGCCAACTCCTACGAGCAGTACTTC. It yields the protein CASSQTANSYEQYF.

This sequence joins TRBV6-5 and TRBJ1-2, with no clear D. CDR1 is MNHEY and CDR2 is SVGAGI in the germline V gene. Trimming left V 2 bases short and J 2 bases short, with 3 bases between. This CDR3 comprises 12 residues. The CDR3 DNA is TGTGCCAGCAGTTACAGGAACTATGGCTACACCTTC. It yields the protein CASSYRNYGYTF.

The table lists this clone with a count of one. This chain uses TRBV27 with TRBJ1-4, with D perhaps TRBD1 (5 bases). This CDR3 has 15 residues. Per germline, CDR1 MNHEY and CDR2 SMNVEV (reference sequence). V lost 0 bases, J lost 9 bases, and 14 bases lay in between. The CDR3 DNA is TGTGCCAGCAGTTTATCAGATGGGGCGGTAAAAAAACTGTTTTTT. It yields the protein CASSLSDGAVKKLFF.

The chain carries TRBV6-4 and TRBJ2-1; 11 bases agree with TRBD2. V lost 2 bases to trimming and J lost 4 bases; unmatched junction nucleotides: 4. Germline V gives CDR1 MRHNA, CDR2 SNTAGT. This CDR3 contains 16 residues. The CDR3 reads CASSDEASGGYNEQFF. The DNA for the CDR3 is TGTGCCAGCAGTGACGAGGCTAGCGGGGGGTACAATGAGCAGTTCTTC.